This T cell receptor beta chain was identified in a study of siplizumab effects on memory and regulatory T cells. Study-wide findings and caveats: In roughly 75-95% of proliferating CD4+ or CD8+ clones, a naive or memory phenotype could not be assigned.

To note about this clone: The antigen remains unidentified.

Assay used: immunoSEQ multiplex PCR; TCRdb lists only in-frame clones, some missing. Among approximately 94,000 clones listed, 90% to 95% were seen once. CDR1 is SEHNR, CDR2 FQNEAQ, per germline (reference sequence). Trimming shortened V by 5 bases and J by 0 bases, and 11 bases separated the two germline ends. The CDR3 covers 15 residues. The receptor comes from a human donor in good health. The rearrangement uses TRBV7-9 and TRBJ1-5, with D perhaps matching TRBD1 (5 bases). Source material: CD8+ T cells sorted from blood. The CDR3 nucleotides read TGTGCCAGCAGCAGTGACAGTGATAGCAATCAGCCCCAGCATTTT. It encodes CASSSDSDSNQPQHF. The full variable domain, in which reference TRBV7-9 and TRBJ1-5 provide the parts outside the CDR3, is DTGVSQNPRHKITKRGQNVTFRCDPISEHNRLYWYRQTLGQGPEFLTYFQNEAQLEKSRLLSDRFSAERPKGSFSTLEIQRTEQGDSAMYLCASSSDSDSNQPQHFGDGTRLSIL.